A single sample gave rise to the 9 T cell receptor beta chains below, sequenced in a study of blood T cells in healthy people across ages. For the second PCR, which ran for about 6 to 11 cycles, a sample-barcoded 5' primer and a J-beta primer mix were used. TCRdb fed the 5' RACE reads into MiXCR, producing one record per CDR3 protein. The profile covers 1,100,000 or so distinct CDR3 sequences, with 45% appearing a single time and approximately 20% taken by the ten largest. Specimen: blood. The receptors were sampled from a woman aged 55-69 years in good health.

In this sample, this clonotype turned up once. The chain carries TRBV3-1 and TRBJ1-2; D is possibly TRBD1 (5 bases). This CDR3 is built from 16 residues. Trimming took 5 bases from V and 0 from J, leaving 16 bases between them. CDR1 LGHDT and CDR2 YNNKEL come from the germline V gene (reference sequence). DNA of the CDR3: TGTGCCAGCAGCACTCCCCGACAGACCTCTAACTATGGCTACACCTTC. Protein sequence: CASSTPRQTSNYGYTF.

V and J are TRBV6-1 and TRBJ1-2, with 9 bases fitting TRBD1. The junction had 14 bases not matched to a gene; V was cut back by 6 bases and J by 9 bases. The length of the CDR3 is 15 residues. Per the germline V gene, CDR1 is MNHNS and CDR2 is SASEGT. The DNA for the CDR3 is TGTGCCAGCAGCGAATCGGGACAGGGAACGAGGAGCTACACCTTC. Protein: CASSESGQGTRSYTF.

The chain has TRBV2 and TRBJ2-3, with 9 bases matching TRBD1. From germline, CDR1 is SNHLY and CDR2 FYNNEI. The V gene end was trimmed by 3 bases and the J gene end by 3 bases; junction bases not matched to a gene: 7. The CDR3 contains 16 residues. The CDR3 reads CASSERTGAYTDTQYF. Written as DNA, the CDR3 is TGTGCCAGCAGTGAGAGGACAGGGGCTTATACAGATACGCAGTATTTT.

This clonotype was seen ten or more times. The rearrangement uses TRBV2 and TRBJ2-5; 9 bases map to TRBD1. This CDR3 comprises 14 residues. Germline CDR1 is SNHLY and CDR2 is FYNNEI. Trimming cost V 7 bases and J 5 bases; bases outside gene matches: 8. In DNA form, the CDR3 reads TGTGCCAGCACCCTTGGACAGGGGTGGGAGACCCAGTACTTC. It codes for CASTLGQGWETQYF.

There are a few counts of this clonotype. The chain carries TRBV14 and TRBJ1-1; 7 nucleotides line up with TRBD1. The CDR3 is made up of 13 amino acids. CDR1 is SGHDN and CDR2 is FVKESK in the germline V gene. Trimming at V came to 7 bases and at J to 0 bases, leaving 2 bases not matched to a gene. In DNA form, the CDR3 reads TGTGCCAGCATGGACAGGATGAACACTGAAGCTTTCTTT. The encoded protein is CASMDRMNTEAFF. The whole variable domain, filled in from reference TRBV14 and TRBJ1-1, reads EAGVTQFPSHSVIEKGQTVTLRCDPISGHDNLYWYRRVMGKEIKFLLHFVKESKQDESGMPNNRFLAERTGGTYSTLKVQPAELEDSGVYFCASMDRMNTEAFFGQGTRLTVV.

This clonotype appeared a few times. The genes are TRBV3-1 and TRBJ2-7; D possibly corresponds to TRBD1 (6 bases). With 3 bases removed from V and 6 bases from J, the gap between germline ends came to 12 bases. The V gene's germline CDR1 is LGHDT and CDR2 YNNKEL (reference sequence). This CDR3 is 13 amino acids long. The CDR3, as DNA: TGTGCCAGCAGCCACCCTACAGGGTTCGAGCAGTACTTC. Its protein product is CASSHPTGFEQYF.

This clonotype was recorded a few times. The rearrangement uses TRBV28 and TRBJ1-2, with D unresolved. This CDR3 contains 15 residues. The germline V gene has CDR1 MDHEN and CDR2 SYDVKM. Trimming removed 4 bases at V and 0 bases at J, with 12 bases between. CDR3 nucleotides: TGTGCCAGCAGTTCACACGCCCGAGCTAACTATGGCTACACCTTC. This translates into CASSSHARANYGYTF.

The chain employs TRBV6-6 and TRBJ2-7; D is unresolved. The CDR3 spans 13 residues. CDR1 is MNHNY and CDR2 is SVGAGI in the germline V gene (reference sequence). V shed 1 base and J shed 4 bases, with 8 bases lying between them. CDR3 DNA sequence: TGTGCCAGCAGTTACTATCAAGAATACGAGCAGTACTTC. Amino acids: CASSYYQEYEQYF.

Comments on this clonotype: The junction shows a germline mismatch at one end, possibly a read error. This chain connects TRBV6-1 to TRBJ2-7; D possibly uses TRBD1 or TRBD2 (5 bases each). The CDR3 runs to 16 residues. CDR1 and CDR2 from the germline V gene are MNHNS and SASEGT. CDR3 protein: CASGDYHRTETYEQYF. The CDR3 bases are TGTGCCAGCGGTGATTACCACAGGACTGAGACCTACGAGCAGTACTTC.